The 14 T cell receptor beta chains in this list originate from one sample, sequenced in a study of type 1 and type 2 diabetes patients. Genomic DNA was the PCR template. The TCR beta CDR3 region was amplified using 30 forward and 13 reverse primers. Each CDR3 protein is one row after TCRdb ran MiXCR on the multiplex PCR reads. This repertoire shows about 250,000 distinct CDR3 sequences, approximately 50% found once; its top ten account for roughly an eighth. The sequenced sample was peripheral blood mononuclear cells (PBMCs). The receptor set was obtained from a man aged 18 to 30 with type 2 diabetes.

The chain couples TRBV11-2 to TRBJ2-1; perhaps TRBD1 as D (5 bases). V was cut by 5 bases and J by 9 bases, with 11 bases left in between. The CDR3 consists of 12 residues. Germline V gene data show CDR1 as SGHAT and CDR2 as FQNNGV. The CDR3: CASSPGWSEQFF. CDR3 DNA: TGTGCCAGCAGCCCAGGGTGGTCTGAGCAGTTCTTC.

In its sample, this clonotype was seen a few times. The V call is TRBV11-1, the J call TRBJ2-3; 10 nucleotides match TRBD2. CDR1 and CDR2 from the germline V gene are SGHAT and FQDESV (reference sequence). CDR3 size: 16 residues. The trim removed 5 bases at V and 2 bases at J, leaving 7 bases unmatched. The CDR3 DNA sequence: TGTGCCAGCAGCCTAATAGCGGGGGGAAACACAGATACGCAGTATTTT. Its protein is CASSLIAGGNTDTQYF.

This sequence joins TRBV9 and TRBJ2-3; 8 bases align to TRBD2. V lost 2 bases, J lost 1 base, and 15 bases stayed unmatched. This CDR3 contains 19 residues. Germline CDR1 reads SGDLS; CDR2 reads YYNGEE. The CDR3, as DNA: TGTGCCAGCAGCGTGGGTCTGCGACGGGGGGGCTATGGCACAGATACGCAGTATTTT. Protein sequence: CASSVGLRRGGYGTDTQYF.

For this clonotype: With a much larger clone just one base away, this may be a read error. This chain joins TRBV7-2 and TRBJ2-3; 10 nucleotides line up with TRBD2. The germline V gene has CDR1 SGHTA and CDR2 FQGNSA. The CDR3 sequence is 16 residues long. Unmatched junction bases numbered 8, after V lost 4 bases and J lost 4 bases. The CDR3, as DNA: TGTGCCAGCAGCTCTCAGCGGGGGGGCGCCGCAGATACGCAGTATTTT. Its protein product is CASSSQRGGAADTQYF.

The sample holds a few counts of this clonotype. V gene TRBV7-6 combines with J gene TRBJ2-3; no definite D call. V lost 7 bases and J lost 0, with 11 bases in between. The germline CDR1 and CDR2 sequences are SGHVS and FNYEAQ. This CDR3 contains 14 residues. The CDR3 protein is CASTTLDSTDTQYF. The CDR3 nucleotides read TGTGCCAGCACCACGCTCGACAGCACAGATACGCAGTATTTT.

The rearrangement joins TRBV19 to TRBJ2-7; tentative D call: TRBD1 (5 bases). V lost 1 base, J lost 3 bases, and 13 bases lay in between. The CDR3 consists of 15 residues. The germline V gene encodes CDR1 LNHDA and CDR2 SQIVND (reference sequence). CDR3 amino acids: CASSIGPAQGYEQYF. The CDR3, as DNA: TGTGCCAGTAGTATAGGCCCCGCGCAGGGCTACGAGCAGTACTTC.

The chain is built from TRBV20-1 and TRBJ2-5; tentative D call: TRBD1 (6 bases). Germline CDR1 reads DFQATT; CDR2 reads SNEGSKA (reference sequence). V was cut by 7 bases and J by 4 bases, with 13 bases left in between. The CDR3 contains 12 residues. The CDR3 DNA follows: TGCAGTGGTGAACAGGGCGGAGAGACCCAGTACTTC. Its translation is CSGEQGGETQYF.

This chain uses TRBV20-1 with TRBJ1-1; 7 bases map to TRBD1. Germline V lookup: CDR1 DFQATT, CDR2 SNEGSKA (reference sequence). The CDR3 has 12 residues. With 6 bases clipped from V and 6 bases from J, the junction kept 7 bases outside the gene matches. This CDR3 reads CSASGQDAEAFF. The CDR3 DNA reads TGCAGTGCGTCCGGACAGGACGCTGAAGCTTTCTTT.

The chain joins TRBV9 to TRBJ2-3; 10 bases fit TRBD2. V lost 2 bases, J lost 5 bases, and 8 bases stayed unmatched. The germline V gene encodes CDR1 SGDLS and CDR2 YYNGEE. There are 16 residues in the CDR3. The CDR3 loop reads CASSVVSGGIGDTQYF. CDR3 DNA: TGTGCCAGCAGCGTTGTTAGCGGGGGGATCGGAGATACGCAGTATTTT.

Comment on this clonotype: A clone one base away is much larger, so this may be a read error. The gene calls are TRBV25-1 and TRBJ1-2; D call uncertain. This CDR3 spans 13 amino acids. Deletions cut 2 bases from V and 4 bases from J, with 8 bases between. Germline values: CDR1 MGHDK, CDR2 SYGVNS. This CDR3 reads CASSEVGIYGYTF. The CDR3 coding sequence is TGTGCCAGCAGTGAAGTAGGGATCTATGGCTACACCTTC.

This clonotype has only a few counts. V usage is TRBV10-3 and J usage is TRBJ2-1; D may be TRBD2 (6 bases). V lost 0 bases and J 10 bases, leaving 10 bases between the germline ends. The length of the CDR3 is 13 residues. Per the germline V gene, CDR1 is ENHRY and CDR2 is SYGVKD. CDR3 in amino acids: CAISESGGEEQFF. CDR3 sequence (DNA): TGTGCCATCAGTGAGTCGGGGGGAGAAGAGCAGTTCTTC.

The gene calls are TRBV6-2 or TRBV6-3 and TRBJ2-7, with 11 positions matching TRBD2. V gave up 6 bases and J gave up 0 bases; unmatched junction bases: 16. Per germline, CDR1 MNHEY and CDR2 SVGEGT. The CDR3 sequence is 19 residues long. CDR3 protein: CASSRRLTSGAISSYEQYF. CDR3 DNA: TGTGCCAGCAGCCGACGGCTGACTAGCGGGGCCATAAGCTCCTACGAGCAGTACTTC.

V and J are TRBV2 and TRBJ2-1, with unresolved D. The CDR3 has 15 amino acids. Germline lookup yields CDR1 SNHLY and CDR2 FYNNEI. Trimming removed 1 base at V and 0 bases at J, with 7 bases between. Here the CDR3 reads CASSEEDPSYNEQFF. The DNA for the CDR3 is TGTGCCAGCAGTGAAGAGGACCCCTCCTACAATGAGCAGTTCTTC.

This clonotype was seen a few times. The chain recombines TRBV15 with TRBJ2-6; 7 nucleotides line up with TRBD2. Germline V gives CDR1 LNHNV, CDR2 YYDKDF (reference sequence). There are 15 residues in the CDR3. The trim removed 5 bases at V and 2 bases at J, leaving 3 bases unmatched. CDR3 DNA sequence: TGTGCCACCAGCGGGGGGGGGACTGGGGCCAACGTCCTGACTTTC. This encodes CATSGGGTGANVLTF.